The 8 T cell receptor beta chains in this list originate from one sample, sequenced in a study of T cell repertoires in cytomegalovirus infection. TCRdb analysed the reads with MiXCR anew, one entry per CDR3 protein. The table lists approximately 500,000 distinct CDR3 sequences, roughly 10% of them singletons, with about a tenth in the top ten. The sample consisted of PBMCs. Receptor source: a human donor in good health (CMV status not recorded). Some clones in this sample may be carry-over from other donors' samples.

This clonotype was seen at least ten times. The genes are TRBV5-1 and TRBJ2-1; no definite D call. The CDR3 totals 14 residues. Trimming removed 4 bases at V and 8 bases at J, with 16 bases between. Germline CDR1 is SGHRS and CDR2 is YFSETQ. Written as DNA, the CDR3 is TGCGCCAGCAGCCCCGGGTTGACGGCGGATGAGCAGTTCTTC. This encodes CASSPGLTADEQFF.

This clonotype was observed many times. The CDR3 loop reads CASGLDGSEFF. The CDR3 DNA follows: TGTGCCAGCGGCCTGGACGGCTCTGAGTTCTTC. This chain links TRBV2 with TRBJ2-1; the D is unclear. There are 11 residues in the CDR3. Per germline, CDR1 SNHLY and CDR2 FYNNEI. V was pared by 8 bases and J by 14 bases, with 16 bases between.

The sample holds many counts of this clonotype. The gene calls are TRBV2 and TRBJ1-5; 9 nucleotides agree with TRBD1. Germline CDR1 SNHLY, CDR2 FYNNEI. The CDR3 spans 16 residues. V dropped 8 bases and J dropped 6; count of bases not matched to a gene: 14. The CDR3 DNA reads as TGTGCCAGCGGCAGGGGGGAACAGGGGGCGTTTCAGCCCCAGCATTTT. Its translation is CASGRGEQGAFQPQHF.

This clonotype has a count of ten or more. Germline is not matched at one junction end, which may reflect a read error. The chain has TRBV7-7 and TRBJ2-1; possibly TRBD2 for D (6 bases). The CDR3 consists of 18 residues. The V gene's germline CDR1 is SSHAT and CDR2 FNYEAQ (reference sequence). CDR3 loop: CASSLGTGRAGTYNEQFF. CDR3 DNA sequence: TGTGCTAGCAGCTTAGGCACGGGCAGGGCGGGAACCTACAATGAGCAGTTCTTC.

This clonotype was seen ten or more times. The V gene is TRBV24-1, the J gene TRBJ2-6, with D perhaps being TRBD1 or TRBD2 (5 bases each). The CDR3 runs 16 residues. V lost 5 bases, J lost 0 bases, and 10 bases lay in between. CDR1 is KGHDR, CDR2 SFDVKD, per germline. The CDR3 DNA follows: TGTGCCACCAGTGGTCGGGGCCTCTCTGGGGCCAACGTCCTGACTTTC. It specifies CATSGRGLSGANVLTF.

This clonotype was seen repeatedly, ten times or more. The CDR3 region has the DNA TGTGCCAGCTCAACCATTCAGAGTGGCGAGCAGTTCTTC. Residues: CASSTIQSGEQFF. This rearrangement joins TRBV3-1 to TRBJ2-1, with no clear D. The V gene lost 8 bases and the J gene lost 10 bases, with 18 bases spanning the gap. This CDR3 has 13 amino acids. Germline-derived CDR1 and CDR2 are LGHDT and YNNKEL (reference sequence).

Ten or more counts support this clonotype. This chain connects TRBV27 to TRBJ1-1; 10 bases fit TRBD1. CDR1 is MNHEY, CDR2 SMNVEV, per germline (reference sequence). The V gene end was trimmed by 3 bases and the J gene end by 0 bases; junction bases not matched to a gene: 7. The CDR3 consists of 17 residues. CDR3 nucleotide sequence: TGTGCCAGCAGTTTCGCCCGGGACAGGGGCCTGAACACTGAAGCTTTCTTT. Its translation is CASSFARDRGLNTEAFF.

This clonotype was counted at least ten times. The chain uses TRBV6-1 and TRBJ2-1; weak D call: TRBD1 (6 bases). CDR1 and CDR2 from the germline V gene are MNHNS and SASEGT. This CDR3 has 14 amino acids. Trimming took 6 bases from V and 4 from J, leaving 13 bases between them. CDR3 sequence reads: CASRKSDRYNEQFF. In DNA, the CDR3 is TGTGCCAGCAGAAAGAGTGACAGGTACAATGAGCAGTTCTTC.